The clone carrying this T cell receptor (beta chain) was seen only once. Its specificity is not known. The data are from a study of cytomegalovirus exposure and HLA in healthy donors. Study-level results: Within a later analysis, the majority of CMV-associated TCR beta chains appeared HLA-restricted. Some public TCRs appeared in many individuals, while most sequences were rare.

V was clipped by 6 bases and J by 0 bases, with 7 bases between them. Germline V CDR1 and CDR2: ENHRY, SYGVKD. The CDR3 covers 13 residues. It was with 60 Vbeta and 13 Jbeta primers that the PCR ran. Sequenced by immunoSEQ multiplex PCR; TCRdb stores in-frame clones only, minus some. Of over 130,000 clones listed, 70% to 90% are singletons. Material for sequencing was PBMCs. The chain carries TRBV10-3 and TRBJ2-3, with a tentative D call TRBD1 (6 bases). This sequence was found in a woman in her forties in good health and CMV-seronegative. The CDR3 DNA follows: TGTGCCATCAGGGACAGTAGCACAGATACGCAGTATTTT. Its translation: CAIRDSSTDTQYF.